This T cell receptor (beta chain) is drawn from a study of cytomegalovirus exposure and HLA in healthy donors. PCR was performed using 60 Vbeta and 13 Jbeta primers. TCRdb's table, derived via immunoSEQ multiplex PCR, lists solely in-frame clones and lacks some. The sample consists of about 160,000 clones, less than 80% of them appearing once. Comment on this clone: The antigen is unknown.

Study results and limitations: The classifier, whose performance was assessed in both the original and validation cohorts, reportedly diagnosed cytomegalovirus status with high specificity and sensitivity. Among TCR beta chains of equal frequency, HLA-associated ones were more clonally expanded in a later analysis. Reports indicate that TCR beta sequences accurately predicted the HLA-A and HLA-B alleles of most subjects.

The junction had 5 bases not matched to a gene; V was cut back by 0 bases and J by 10 bases. Germline CDR1 reads SGHAT; CDR2 reads FQNNGV. CDR3 size: 15 residues. The clonotype was recovered from a man aged 35 to 55 in good health and CMV-seronegative. The chain links TRBV11-2 to TRBJ2-1; 11 bases agree with TRBD2. The material sequenced was PBMCs. In nucleotides, the CDR3 is TGTGCCAGCAGCTTAGAAGGGACTAGCGGAAGAGAGCAGTTCTTC. Its protein is CASSLEGTSGREQFF.